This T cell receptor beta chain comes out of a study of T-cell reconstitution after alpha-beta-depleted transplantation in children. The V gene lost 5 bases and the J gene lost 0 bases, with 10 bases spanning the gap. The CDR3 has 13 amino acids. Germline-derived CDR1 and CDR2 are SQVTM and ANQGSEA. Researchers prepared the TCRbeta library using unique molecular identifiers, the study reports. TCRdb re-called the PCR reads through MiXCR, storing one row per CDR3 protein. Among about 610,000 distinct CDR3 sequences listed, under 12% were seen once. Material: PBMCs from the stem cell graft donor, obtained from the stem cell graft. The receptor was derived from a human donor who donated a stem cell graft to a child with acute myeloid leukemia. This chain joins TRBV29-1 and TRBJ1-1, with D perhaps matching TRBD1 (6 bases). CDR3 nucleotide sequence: TGCAGCGTTTGGACAGACTTGAACACTGAAGCTTTCTTT. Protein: CSVWTDLNTEAFF. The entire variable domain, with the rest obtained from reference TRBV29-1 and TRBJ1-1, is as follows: SAVISQKPSRDICQRGTSLTIQCQVDSQVTMMFWYRQQPGQSLTLIATANQGSEATYESGFVIDKFPISRPNLTFSTLTVSNMSPEDSSIYLCSVWTDLNTEAFFGQGTRLTVV.